A selection of T cell receptor beta chains follows, all from one sample in a study of blood T cell repertoires in COVID-19. Repertoires were generated with immunoSEQ multiplex PCR, while TCRdb's copy carries only in-frame clones and drops some. The data show 180,000 or so clones, with roughly 87% seen just once and roughly 9.6% held by the top ten. Sequenced input: PBMCs or T cells enriched from blood (not recorded which). These receptors all stem from a man in his fifties or sixties who had recovered from COVID-19. CDR3s include the opening cysteine and the closing phenylalanine or tryptophan. A D gene is named only where the DNA matches it firmly. Clone size is stated in some rows and not others, as once, few, many or a class when expanded.

j_gene | abundance | len | d_gene | v_gene | CDR3nt | CDR3aa
TRBJ1-3 | NA | 15 | NA | TRBV2 | TGTGCCAGCAGTGAAGGGAGGTCAGGTGGAAACACCATATATTTT | CASSEGRSGGNTIYF
TRBJ2-2 | NA | 18 | TRBD2 | TRBV24-1 | TGTGCCACCAGTGAGTCCGGGACTAGCAGCCCCCACACCGGGGAGCTGTTTTTT | CATSESGTSSPHTGELFF
TRBJ2-1 | NA | 14 | NA | TRBV11-1 | TGTGCCAGCAGCTTGGGACTTTCGTCCGATGAGCAGTTCTTC | CASSLGLSSDEQFF
TRBJ2-7 | NA | 17 | TRBD2 | TRBV11-2 | TGTGCCAGCAGCCCTGCCCAGAAGGCTAGCGGGAGTTACGAGCAGTACTTC | CASSPAQKASGSYEQYF
TRBJ1-1 | NA | 16 | TRBD1 | TRBV7-9 | TGTGCCAGCAGCTTAAACAGACAGGGGGCCGGGGCTGAAGCTTTCTTT | CASSLNRQGAGAEAFF
TRBJ2-7 | NA | 15 | TRBD2 | TRBV13 | TGTGCCAGCAGCCAATCTAGCGGAAGCCCCTACGAGCAGTACTTC | CASSQSSGSPYEQYF
TRBJ2-3 | NA | 19 | NA | TRBV27 | TGTGCCAGCAGTTTCTCGTCTCTCCGTCTAGGGGGTAGCACAGATACGCAGTATTTT | CASSFSSLRLGGSTDTQYF
TRBJ2-2 | NA | 12 | NA | TRBV30 | TGTGCCGGAAGGACAGACACCGGGGAGCTGTTTTTT | CAGRTDTGELFF
TRBJ2-2 | NA | 13 | NA | TRBV28 | TGTGCCAGCAGCCATCAGGGGACCGGGGAGCTGTTTTTT | CASSHQGTGELFF
TRBJ2-7 | NA | 13 | NA | TRBV7-3 | TGTGCCAGCAGCTTAAATCCAGCGGGCGAGCAGTACTTC | CASSLNPAGEQYF
TRBJ1-5 | NA | 15 | TRBD1 | TRBV10-2 | TGCGCCAGCAGTGGCGGGACAGGGGTGGGTCAGCCCCAGCATTTT | CASSGGTGVGQPQHF
TRBJ2-5 | NA | 14 | NA | TRBV7-2 | TGTGCCAGCAGCTTAGCCGAGGGCCGGGAGACCCAGTACTTC | CASSLAEGRETQYF
TRBJ1-1 | NA | 13 | NA | TRBV28 | TGTGCCAGCAGTCCCTTTTCGGACACTGAAGCTTTCTTT | CASSPFSDTEAFF
TRBJ2-1 | NA | 13 | NA | TRBV2 | TGTGCCAGCAGTGGTTCATTAGGAGAGTGGCAGTTCTTC | CASSGSLGEWQFF
TRBJ1-5 | NA | 14 | TRBD1 | TRBV19 | TGTGCCAGTAGGGACAGGGCCGACAATGGGCCCCAGCATTTT | CASRDRADNGPQHF
TRBJ2-7 | once | 11 | TRBD1 | TRBV20-1 | TGCAGTGCGCAGGGGGCTGGAGAGCAGTACTTC | CSAQGAGEQYF
TRBJ1-6 | NA | 15 | NA | TRBV2 | TGTGCCAGCAGTGTCCTCGGAACAGAGAATTCACCCCTCCACTTT | CASSVLGTENSPLHF
TRBJ2-5 | NA | 16 | TRBD1 | TRBV7-9 | TGTGCCAGCAGCTTATCCGGGACAGGGGTTCAAGAGACCCAGTACTTC | CASSLSGTGVQETQYF
TRBJ2-3 | NA | 15 | TRBD2 | TRBV19 | TGTGCCAGTTCACCCGGGACTAGAAACACAGATACGCAGTATTTT | CASSPGTRNTDTQYF
TRBJ1-4 | NA | 13 | TRBD1 | TRBV3-1/TRBV3-2 | TGTGCCACCGGGGGACAGGGGAATGAAAAACTGTTTTTT | CATGGQGNEKLFF
TRBJ2-5 | NA | 15 | TRBD1 | TRBV14 | TGTGCCAGCAGCCCGGGGGACAGGGTTAAAGAGACCCAGTACTTC | CASSPGDRVKETQYF
TRBJ2-1 | once | 13 | NA | TRBV5-1 | TGCGCCAGCAGCTTGGGGGGGCGGGCTGAGCAGTTCTTC | CASSLGGRAEQFF
TRBJ2-1 | NA | 17 | TRBD2 | TRBV5-3 | TGTGCCAGAAGCGGGTTAGCGGGAGGACCACTCGAGGATGAGCAGTTCTTC | CARSGLAGGPLEDEQFF
TRBJ1-4 | NA | 14 | TRBD1 | TRBV10-3 | TGTGCCATCAGGAAGACAGGGGGTAGAGAAAAACTGTTTTTT | CAIRKTGGREKLFF
TRBJ2-7 | NA | 15 | TRBD2 | TRBV7-3 | TGTGCCAGCAGCCTGAATCGACTAGCGTCTTACGAGCAGTACTTC | CASSLNRLASYEQYF
TRBJ1-5 | NA | 14 | TRBD1 | TRBV28 | TGTGCCACCCAGACAGGGGGCGGCAATCAGCCCCAGCATTTT | CATQTGGGNQPQHF
TRBJ2-3 | NA | 15 | TRBD2 | TRBV24-1 | TGTGCCACCAGTGAGGGGGGGGATGGCACAGATACGCAGTATTTT | CATSEGGDGTDTQYF
TRBJ2-4 | NA | 12 | NA | TRBV9 | TGTGCCAGCAGCGGCCCCGGGGGCATTCAGTACTTC | CASSGPGGIQYF
TRBJ2-3 | once | 17 | TRBD2 | TRBV27 | TGTGCCAGCAGTTTGTGGGCTAGCGGGAGCAGGACAGATACGCAGTATTTT | CASSLWASGSRTDTQYF
TRBJ2-1 | few | 13 | TRBD2 | TRBV2 | TGTGCCAGGCGGACTAGCGGGATGGATGAGCAGTTCTTC | CARRTSGMDEQFF
TRBJ2-7 | NA | 13 | NA | TRBV21-1 | TGTGCCATCATCGGACAGGCCTCCTACGAGCAGTACTTC | CAIIGQASYEQYF
TRBJ2-7 | once | 16 | TRBD1 | TRBV4-1 | TGCGCCAGCAGCCAAGGTCGGACAGGTTTGGGCTACGAGCAGTACTTC | CASSQGRTGLGYEQYF
TRBJ1-1 | NA | 13 | NA | TRBV5-1 | TGCGCCAGCAGCTTAGACAGCAGGACTGAAGCTTTCTTT | CASSLDSRTEAFF